The entry below gives a single TCR beta chain sequence along with its context. This entry belongs to a study of blood T cell repertoires in COVID-19. Study information: Sites in the United States, Italy and Spain provided acute and convalescent COVID-19 samples.

This CDR3 contains 15 residues. Germline values: CDR1 LGHDT, CDR2 YNNKEL (reference sequence). Trimming removed 3 bases from V and 5 bases from J; junction bases left unmatched: 7. Method: immunoSEQ multiplex PCR; TCRdb's copy keeps in-frame clones and lacks some. Of a few hundred thousand clones listed, roughly 87% are singletons. This TCR derives from a woman in her fifties or sixties with COVID-19, enrolled during active disease. The source material was peripheral blood. This sequence joins TRBV3-1 (or the pseudogene TRBV3-2) and TRBJ2-5, with 9 bases identical to TRBD2. In DNA form, the CDR3 reads TGTGCCAGCAGCCAGCGGGGGGGCCTCCAGGAGACCCAGTACTTC. Protein: CASSQRGGLQETQYF.